The TCR beta chain under discussion was sequenced for a study of cytomegalovirus exposure and HLA in healthy donors. This PCR relied on a set of 60 Vbeta primers and 13 Jbeta primers. How the authors handled the data: Approximately 73 million unique TCR beta chains, roughly 11 million shared, were counted in a later analysis. Profiled with immunoSEQ multiplex PCR; TCRdb holds only in-frame clones, not every one. V, J and clone size are those of that table, while D and trimming were read from the DNA. Of about 210,000 clones detected, about 84% appear once; the ten largest clones hold 12% to 15%. Trimming removed 0 bases at V and 4 bases at J, with 8 bases between. This CDR3 spans 14 amino acids. Germline V gives CDR1 SGHRS, CDR2 YFSETQ.

This rearrangement joins TRBV5-1 to TRBJ1-5, with D possibly being TRBD1 (5 bases). The specimen was PBMCs. The origin of this receptor is a woman in her twenties or thirties in good health and CMV-seropositive. CDR3 in amino acids: CASSLEGANQPQHF. The CDR3 nucleotides read TGCGCCAGCAGCTTGGAAGGGGCAAATCAGCCCCAGCATTTT.